The rows below give T cell receptor beta chains drawn from one sample of a study of shared clonotypes between healthy human individuals. Using immunoSEQ multiplex PCR, the repertoire was profiled, and TCRdb retains in-frame clones only, with some absent. The sample lists around 2,000,000 clones, just under 95% occurring once. The sample was naive CD8+ T cells sorted from blood. These receptors came from a man younger than 35 in good health. The CDR3 runs from the conserved cysteine through the conserved F or W. The D gene is left open where the match is weak. Clone size appears in some rows only: once, few, many, or a class for an expanded clone.

j_call d_call clone_size v_call cdr3_aa cdr3_nt
TRBJ2-5 TRBD1 NA TRBV5-1 CASSLGTGVKETQYF TGCGCCAGCAGCTTGGGGACAGGGGTCAAGGAGACCCAGTACTTC
TRBJ1-4 NA NA TRBV2 CASSPTEGGNEKLFF TGTGCCAGCAGTCCGACAGAAGGGGGTAATGAAAAACTGTTTTTT
TRBJ2-2 NA once TRBV7-9 CASSNDNTGELFF TGTGCCAGCAGCAACGATAACACCGGGGAGCTGTTTTTT
TRBJ1-2 NA NA TRBV21-1 CASSKGTANYGYTF TGTGCCAGCAGCAAAGGGACAGCCAACTATGGCTACACCTTC
TRBJ2-2 NA NA TRBV2 CASRSRYGELFF TGTGCCAGCAGATCTAGGTACGGGGAGCTGTTTTTT
TRBJ1-2 NA NA TRBV6-6 CASSYTAGRGSYTF TGTGCCAGCAGTTACACGGCAGGGAGAGGGAGCTACACCTTC
TRBJ2-3 NA NA TRBV5-4 CASSSTLASDTQYF TGTGCCAGCAGCTCGACGCTAGCGTCAGATACGCAGTATTTT
TRBJ2-7 TRBD1 NA TRBV13 CASSSRGRDYEQYF TGTGCCAGCAGCTCCAGGGGGCGCGACTACGAGCAGTACTTC
TRBJ1-4 TRBD1 NA TRBV2 CASSELQGVEEKLFF TGTGCCAGCAGTGAACTACAGGGGGTGGAGGAAAAACTGTTTTTT
TRBJ2-7 TRBD1 NA TRBV7-6 CASSLVGTGASYEQYF TGTGCCAGCAGCCTAGTAGGGACAGGGGCCTCCTACGAGCAGTACTTC
TRBJ2-5 TRBD1 NA TRBV28 CASSYGPGQGQTQYF TGTGCCAGCAGTTACGGTCCGGGACAGGGCCAAACCCAGTACTTC
TRBJ1-1 NA once TRBV6-5 CAVARAVNTEAFF TGTGCCGTCGCAAGGGCGGTGAACACTGAAGCTTTCTTT
TRBJ2-1 TRBD2 NA TRBV4-1 CASSQDSGLGEQFF TGCGCCAGCAGCCAAGATAGCGGGCTCGGTGAGCAGTTCTTC
TRBJ1-2 NA NA TRBV5-6 CASSLGNPKGYTF TGTGCCAGCAGCTTAGGCAATCCCAAGGGCTACACCTTC
TRBJ2-7 NA NA TRBV19 CASSTLGSSYEQYF TGTGCCAGTAGTACCCTTGGGAGCTCCTACGAGCAGTACTTC
TRBJ2-3 NA NA TRBV19 CASTPGLLTDTQYF TGTGCCAGTACCCCGGGACTTCTCACAGATACGCAGTATTTT
TRBJ1-4 TRBD1 NA TRBV6-6 CASSYAQGVNEKLFF TGTGCCAGCAGTTACGCCCAGGGGGTTAATGAAAAACTGTTTTTT
TRBJ2-7 NA NA TRBV2 CARRGLQNEQYF TGTGCCAGACGCGGACTGCAAAACGAGCAGTACTTC